This T cell receptor (beta chain) stems from a study of vaccination and CD4 T cells after COVID-19. The overall study: Everyone enrolled got two doses of BNT162b2 or mRNA-1273 vaccine.

The junction had 7 bases not matched to a gene; V was cut back by 5 bases and J by 4 bases. This CDR3 has 14 amino acids. In germline, CDR1 is MDHEN, CDR2 SYDVKM. Specified treatment: approximately 11-day PBMC culture with coronavirus spike peptide pools or control peptides (ViraFEST assay). Cultured CD4+ T cell DNA underwent sequencing with the Oncomine TCR Beta short-read assay. MiXCR was run by TCRdb on the PCR reads, yielding one entry per CDR3 protein. The sample lists 8,000 to 10,000 distinct CDR3 sequences, about 65% occurring once. This clonotype has only one observation. Its antigen is not identified.

The sequences come from CD4+ T cells from blood, cultured in vitro, collected before SARS-CoV-2 vaccination. The sequence came from a human donor who had recovered from COVID-19. This chain connects TRBV28 to TRBJ1-2, with TRBD1 matching 7 bases. The CDR3 DNA is TGTGCCAGCAGTCCTAATACAGGGGCCTATGGCTACACCTTC. Its protein product is CASSPNTGAYGYTF.